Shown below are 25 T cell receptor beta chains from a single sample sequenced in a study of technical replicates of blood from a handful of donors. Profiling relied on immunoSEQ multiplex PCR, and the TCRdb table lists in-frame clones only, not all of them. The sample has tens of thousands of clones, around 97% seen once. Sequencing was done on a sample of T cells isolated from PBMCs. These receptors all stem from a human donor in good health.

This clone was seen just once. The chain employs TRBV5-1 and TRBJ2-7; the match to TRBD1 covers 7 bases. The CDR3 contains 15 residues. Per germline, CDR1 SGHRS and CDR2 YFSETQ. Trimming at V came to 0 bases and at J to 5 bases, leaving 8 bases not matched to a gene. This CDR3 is CASSLGAGGNNEQYF. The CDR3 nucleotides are TGCGCCAGCAGCTTGGGGGCAGGGGGAAACAACGAGCAGTACTTC. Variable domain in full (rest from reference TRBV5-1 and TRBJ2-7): KAGVTQTPRYLIKTRGQQVTLSCSPISGHRSVSWYQQTPGQGLQFLFEYFSETQRNKGNFPGRFSGRQFSNSRSEMNVSTLELGDSALYLCASSLGAGGNNEQYFGPGTRLTVT.

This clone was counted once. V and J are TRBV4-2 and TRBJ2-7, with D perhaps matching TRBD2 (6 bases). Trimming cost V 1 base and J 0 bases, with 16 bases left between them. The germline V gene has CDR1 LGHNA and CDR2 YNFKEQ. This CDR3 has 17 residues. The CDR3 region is CASSQVSFRSGSYEQYF. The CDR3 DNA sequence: TGTGCCAGCAGCCAAGTTTCTTTCCGTAGCGGCTCCTACGAGCAGTACTTC.

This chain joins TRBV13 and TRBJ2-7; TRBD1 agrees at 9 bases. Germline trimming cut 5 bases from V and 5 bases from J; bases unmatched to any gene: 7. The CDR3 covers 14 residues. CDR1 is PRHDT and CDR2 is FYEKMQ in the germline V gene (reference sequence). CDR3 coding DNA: TGTGCCAGCAGCCCATCCGGGACAGGGAACGAGCAGTACTTC. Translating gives CASSPSGTGNEQYF.

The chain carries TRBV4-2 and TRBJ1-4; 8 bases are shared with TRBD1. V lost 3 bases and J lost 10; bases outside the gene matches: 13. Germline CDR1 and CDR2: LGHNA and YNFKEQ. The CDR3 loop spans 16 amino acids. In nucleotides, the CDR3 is TGTGCCAGCAGCCAGGACGGTTCCGGACAGGGTCGAAAACTGTTTTTT. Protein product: CASSQDGSGQGRKLFF.

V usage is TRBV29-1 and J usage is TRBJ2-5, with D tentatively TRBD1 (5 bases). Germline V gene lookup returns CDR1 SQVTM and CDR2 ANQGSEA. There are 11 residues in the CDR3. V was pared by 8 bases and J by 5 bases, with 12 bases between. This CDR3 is CSYSQGETQYF. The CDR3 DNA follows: TGCAGCTATAGTCAGGGTGAGACCCAGTACTTC. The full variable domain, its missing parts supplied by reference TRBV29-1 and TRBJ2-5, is SAVISQKPSRDICQRGTSLTIQCQVDSQVTMMFWYRQQPGQSLTLIATANQGSEATYESGFVIDKFPISRPNLTFSTLTVSNMSPEDSSIYLCSYSQGETQYFGPGTRLLVL.

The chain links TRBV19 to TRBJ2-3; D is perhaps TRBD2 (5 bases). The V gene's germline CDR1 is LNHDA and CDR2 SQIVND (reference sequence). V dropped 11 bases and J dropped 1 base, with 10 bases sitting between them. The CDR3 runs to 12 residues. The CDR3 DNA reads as TGTGCCTCGAAGGGAGGCACAGATACGCAGTATTTT. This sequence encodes CASKGGTDTQYF.

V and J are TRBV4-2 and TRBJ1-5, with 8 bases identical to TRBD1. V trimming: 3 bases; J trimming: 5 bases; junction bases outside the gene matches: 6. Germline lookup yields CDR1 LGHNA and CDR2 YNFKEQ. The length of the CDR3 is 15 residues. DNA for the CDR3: TGTGCCAGCAGCCAGCGGCAGGGGGCAGATCAGCCCCAGCATTTT. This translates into CASSQRQGADQPQHF.

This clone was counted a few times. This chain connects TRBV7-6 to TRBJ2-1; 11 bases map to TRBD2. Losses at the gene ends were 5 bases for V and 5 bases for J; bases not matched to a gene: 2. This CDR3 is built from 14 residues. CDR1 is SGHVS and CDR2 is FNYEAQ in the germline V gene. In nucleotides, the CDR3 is TGTGCCAGCAGCAAACTAGCGGGAGACAATGAGCAGTTCTTC. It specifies CASSKLAGDNEQFF.

The CDR3 DNA follows: TGTGCCAGCAGCCCCGGGACAGGGATGAACACCGGGGAGCTGTTTTTT. Protein product: CASSPGTGMNTGELFF. The rearrangement links TRBV7-3 to TRBJ2-2, with 9 bases that match TRBD1. J gave up 1 base and V 5 bases, and 5 bases lay outside the gene matches. Per germline, CDR1 SGHTA and CDR2 FQGTGA. The length of the CDR3 is 16 residues.

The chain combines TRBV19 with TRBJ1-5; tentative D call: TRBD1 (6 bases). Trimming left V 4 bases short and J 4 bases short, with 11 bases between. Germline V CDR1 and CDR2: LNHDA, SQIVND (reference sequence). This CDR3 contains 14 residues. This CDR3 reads CASSRVGGNQPQHF. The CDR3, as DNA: TGTGCCAGTAGTAGGGTAGGGGGAAATCAGCCCCAGCATTTT. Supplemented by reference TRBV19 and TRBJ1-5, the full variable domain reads DGGITQSPKYLFRKEGQNVTLSCEQNLNHDAMYWYRQDPGQGLRLIYYSQIVNDFQKGDIAEGYSVSREKKESFPLTVTSAQKNPTAFYLCASSRVGGNQPQHFGDGTRLSIL.

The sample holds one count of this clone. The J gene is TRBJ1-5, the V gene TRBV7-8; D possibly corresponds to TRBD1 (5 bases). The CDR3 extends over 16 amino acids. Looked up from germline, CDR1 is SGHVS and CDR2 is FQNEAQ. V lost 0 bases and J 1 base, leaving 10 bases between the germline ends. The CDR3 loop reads CASSLAQGTSNQPQHF. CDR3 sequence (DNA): TGTGCCAGCAGCTTAGCGCAGGGTACGAGCAATCAGCCCCAGCATTTT.

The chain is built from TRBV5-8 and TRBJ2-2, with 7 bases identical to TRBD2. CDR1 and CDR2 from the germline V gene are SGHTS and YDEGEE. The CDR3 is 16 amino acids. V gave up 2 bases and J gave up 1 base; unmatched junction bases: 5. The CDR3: CASSLGLGVNTGELFF. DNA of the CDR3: TGTGCCAGCAGCTTAGGACTAGGGGTGAACACCGGGGAGCTGTTTTTT.

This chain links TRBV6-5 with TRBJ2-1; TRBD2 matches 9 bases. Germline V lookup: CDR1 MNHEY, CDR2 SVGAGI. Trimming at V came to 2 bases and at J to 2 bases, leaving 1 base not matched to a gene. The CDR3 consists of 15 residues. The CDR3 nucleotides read TGTGCCAGCAGTTACGGCGGGGGGGCCTACAATGAGCAGTTCTTC. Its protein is CASSYGGGAYNEQFF.

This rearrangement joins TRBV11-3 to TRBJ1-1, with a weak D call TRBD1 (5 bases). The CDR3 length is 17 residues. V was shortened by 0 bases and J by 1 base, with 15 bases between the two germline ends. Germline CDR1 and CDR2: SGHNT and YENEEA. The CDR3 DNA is TGTGCCAGCAGCTTAGATGTTGGGGCGGTTGGGAACACTGAAGCTTTCTTT. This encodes CASSLDVGAVGNTEAFF.

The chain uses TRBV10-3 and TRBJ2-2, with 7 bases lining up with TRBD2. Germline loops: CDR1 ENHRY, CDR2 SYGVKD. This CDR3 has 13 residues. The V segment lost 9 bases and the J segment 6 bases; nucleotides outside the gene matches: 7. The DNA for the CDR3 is TGTGCCATGCGACTAGCTCTTGCCGGGGAGCTGTTTTTT. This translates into CAMRLALAGELFF.

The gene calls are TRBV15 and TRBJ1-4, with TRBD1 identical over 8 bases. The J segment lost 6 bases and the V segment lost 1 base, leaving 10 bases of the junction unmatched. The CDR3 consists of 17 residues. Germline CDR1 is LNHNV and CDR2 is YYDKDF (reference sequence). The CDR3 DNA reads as TGTGCCACCAGCAGAGGAGCTACGGGACAGGTCGATGAAAAACTGTTTTTT. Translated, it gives CATSRGATGQVDEKLFF.

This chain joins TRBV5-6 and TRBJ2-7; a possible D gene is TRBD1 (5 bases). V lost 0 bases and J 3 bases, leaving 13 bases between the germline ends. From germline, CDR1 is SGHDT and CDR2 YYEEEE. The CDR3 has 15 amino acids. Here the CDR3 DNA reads TGTGCCAGCAGCTTGGCCTTCAGGGTTGGCTACGAGCAGTACTTC. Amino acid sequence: CASSLAFRVGYEQYF.

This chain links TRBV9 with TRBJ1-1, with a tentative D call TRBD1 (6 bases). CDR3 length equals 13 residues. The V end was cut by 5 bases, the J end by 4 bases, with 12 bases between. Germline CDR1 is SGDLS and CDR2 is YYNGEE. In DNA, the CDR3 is TGTGCCAGCAGTGAAGGGGGATCCACTGAAGCTTTCTTT. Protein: CASSEGGSTEAFF.

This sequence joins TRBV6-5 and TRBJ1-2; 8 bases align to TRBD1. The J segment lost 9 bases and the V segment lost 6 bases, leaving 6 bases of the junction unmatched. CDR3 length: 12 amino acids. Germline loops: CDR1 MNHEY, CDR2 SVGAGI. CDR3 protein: CASRQYRGSYTF. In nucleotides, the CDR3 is TGTGCCAGCAGGCAATACAGGGGGAGCTACACCTTC.

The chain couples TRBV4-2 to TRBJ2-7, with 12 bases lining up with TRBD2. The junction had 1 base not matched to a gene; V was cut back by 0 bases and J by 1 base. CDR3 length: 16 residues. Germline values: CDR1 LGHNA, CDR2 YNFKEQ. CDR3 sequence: CASSQELAGGSYEQYF. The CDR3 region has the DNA TGTGCCAGCAGCCAAGAGCTAGCGGGAGGGTCCTACGAGCAGTACTTC.

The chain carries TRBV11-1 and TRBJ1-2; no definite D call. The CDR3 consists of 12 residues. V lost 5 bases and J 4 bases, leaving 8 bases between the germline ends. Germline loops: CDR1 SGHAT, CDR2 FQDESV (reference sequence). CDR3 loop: CASSQELYGYTF. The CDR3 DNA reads TGTGCCAGCAGCCAAGAACTCTATGGCTACACCTTC.

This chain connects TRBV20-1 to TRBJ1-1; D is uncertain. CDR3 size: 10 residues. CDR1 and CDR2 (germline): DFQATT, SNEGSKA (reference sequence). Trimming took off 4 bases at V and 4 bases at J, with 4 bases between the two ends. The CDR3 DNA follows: TGCAGTGCTAAGAGCACTGAAGCTTTCTTT. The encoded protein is CSAKSTEAFF.

Here the CDR3 reads CASSLSRQGVYNQPQHF. CDR3 nucleotides: TGTGCCAGCAGCTTATCTCGACAGGGGGTATACAATCAGCCCCAGCATTTT. The chain couples TRBV7-9 to TRBJ1-5; 9 positions agree with TRBD1. This CDR3 region has 17 residues. With 2 bases clipped from V and 3 bases from J, the junction kept 8 bases outside the gene matches. Germline lookup yields CDR1 SEHNR and CDR2 FQNEAQ (reference sequence).

Here the CDR3 reads CASSAPDRSYGYTF. CDR3 DNA: TGTGCCAGCAGTGCCCCTGACAGGTCCTATGGCTACACCTTC. V usage is TRBV6-1 and J usage is TRBJ1-2; D perhaps matches TRBD1 (6 bases). V was cut by 4 bases and J by 4 bases, with 13 bases left in between. The CDR3 is 14 amino acids. The germline CDR1 and CDR2 sequences are MNHNS and SASEGT.

CDR3 amino acids: CASSSWTGTNTEAFF. In DNA form, the CDR3 reads TGTGCCAGCAGCTCATGGACAGGGACGAACACTGAAGCTTTCTTT. The chain joins TRBV7-9 to TRBJ1-1; 8 positions match TRBD1. Trimming cost V 4 bases and J 1 base; bases outside gene matches: 5. CDR3 length: 15 residues. Germline CDR1 SEHNR, CDR2 FQNEAQ (reference sequence).